The rows below give T cell receptor beta chains drawn from one sample of a study of OX40 agonist ivuxolimab in advanced cancers. Sequencing used immunoSEQ multiplex PCR; TCRdb keeps in-frame clones, though not all of them. This sample yields tens of thousands of clones, of which 80% to 90% are seen a single time; over 0.45% belongs to the top ten. The sample consisted of CD4+ or CD8+ T cells sorted from blood, taken in a trial of the OX40 agonist ivuxolimab. The receptors were gathered from an adult with an advanced solid tumor such as melanoma, head and neck, liver or kidney cancer. The CDR3 runs from the conserved cysteine through the conserved F or W. A D gene is named only where the DNA matches it firmly. Only part of the rows carry a size: once, few, many, or a class if the clone is expanded.

v_call: TRBV7-3; d_call: TRBD1; j_call: TRBJ2-1; clone_size: once; cdr3_aa: CASSLTTTGTGYDEQFF; cdr3_nt: TGTGCCAGCAGCTTAACCACTACCGGGACAGGGTACGATGAGCAGTTCTTC
v_call: TRBV4-1; d_call: TRBD2; j_call: TRBJ2-5; clone_size: -; cdr3_aa: CASSPTTSGRVETQYF; cdr3_nt: TGCGCCAGCAGCCCAACGACTAGCGGGAGGGTAGAGACCCAGTACTTC
v_call: TRBV6-6; d_call: -; j_call: TRBJ2-3; clone_size: -; cdr3_aa: CASSYDRGGADTQYF; cdr3_nt: TGTGCCAGCAGTTACGACAGGGGAGGGGCAGATACGCAGTATTTT
v_call: TRBV13; d_call: -; j_call: TRBJ2-5; clone_size: -; cdr3_aa: CASSLAGRKGTQYF; cdr3_nt: TGTGCCAGCAGCTTAGCAGGGCGGAAGGGGACCCAGTACTTC
v_call: TRBV2; d_call: TRBD2; j_call: TRBJ2-2; clone_size: -; cdr3_aa: CASTRLGRGTGELFF; cdr3_nt: TGTGCCAGCACACGACTGGGGAGGGGCACCGGGGAGCTGTTTTTT
v_call: TRBV9; d_call: TRBD1; j_call: TRBJ2-7; clone_size: few; cdr3_aa: CASSVGQGVSYEQYF; cdr3_nt: TGTGCCAGCAGCGTAGGGCAGGGGGTGAGCTACGAGCAGTACTTC
v_call: TRBV30; d_call: -; j_call: TRBJ1-4; clone_size: -; cdr3_aa: CAWSGDSDEKLFF; cdr3_nt: TGTGCCTGGAGTGGAGATTCTGATGAAAAACTGTTTTTT
v_call: TRBV9; d_call: -; j_call: TRBJ2-7; clone_size: -; cdr3_aa: CASSVALVAPLYEQYF; cdr3_nt: TGTGCCAGCAGCGTAGCTCTTGTGGCACCCCTCTACGAGCAGTACTTC
v_call: TRBV11-2; d_call: -; j_call: TRBJ2-2; clone_size: -; cdr3_aa: CASSLRQQNTGELFF; cdr3_nt: TGTGCCAGCAGCTTACGACAGCAGAACACCGGGGAGCTGTTTTTT
v_call: TRBV28; d_call: TRBD2; j_call: TRBJ2-4; clone_size: -; cdr3_aa: CAIGEAGANIQYF; cdr3_nt: TGTGCCATTGGGGAAGCGGGGGCAAACATTCAGTACTTC
v_call: TRBV15; d_call: -; j_call: TRBJ1-1; clone_size: -; cdr3_aa: CATRTTGNTEAFF; cdr3_nt: TGTGCCACCAGAACTACAGGGAACACTGAAGCTTTCTTT
v_call: TRBV19; d_call: -; j_call: TRBJ1-1; clone_size: -; cdr3_aa: CASLSGQMNTEAFF; cdr3_nt: TGTGCCAGCCTATCGGGACAAATGAACACTGAAGCTTTCTTT
v_call: TRBV13; d_call: -; j_call: TRBJ1-1; clone_size: once; cdr3_aa: CASSSWGLLTEAFF; cdr3_nt: TGTGCCAGCAGCTCATGGGGGCTTTTGACTGAAGCTTTCTTT
v_call: TRBV7-2; d_call: TRBD1; j_call: TRBJ2-7; clone_size: -; cdr3_aa: CASSLSGQGTYEEQYF; cdr3_nt: TGTGCCAGCAGCTTATCGGGACAGGGAACCTATGAAGAGCAGTACTTC
v_call: TRBV10-3; d_call: TRBD1; j_call: TRBJ2-5; clone_size: -; cdr3_aa: CAISRDRVKETQYF; cdr3_nt: TGTGCCATCTCACGAGACAGGGTGAAAGAGACCCAGTACTTC
v_call: TRBV9; d_call: TRBD1; j_call: TRBJ2-2; clone_size: -; cdr3_aa: CASSASGGLIGELFF; cdr3_nt: TGTGCCAGCAGTGCTTCAGGGGGCTTAATCGGGGAGCTGTTTTTT
v_call: TRBV5-1; d_call: TRBD2; j_call: TRBJ2-7; clone_size: -; cdr3_aa: CASSLGGTSGTYEQYF; cdr3_nt: TGCGCCAGCAGCTTGGGGGGGACTAGCGGGACATACGAGCAGTACTTC
v_call: TRBV19; d_call: TRBD1; j_call: TRBJ2-3; clone_size: -; cdr3_aa: CASSRQGVSTDTQYF; cdr3_nt: TGTGCCAGTAGCAGACAGGGGGTTTCGACAGATACGCAGTATTTT
v_call: TRBV11-2; d_call: -; j_call: TRBJ1-2; clone_size: once; cdr3_aa: CASRPLAGPYGYTF; cdr3_nt: TGTGCCAGCAGACCCCTGGCGGGGCCCTATGGCTACACCTTC
v_call: TRBV5-1; d_call: TRBD2; j_call: TRBJ2-2; clone_size: -; cdr3_aa: CASSLLGLGNTGELFF; cdr3_nt: TGCGCCAGCAGCTTGCTGGGACTAGGAAACACCGGGGAGCTGTTTTTT
v_call: TRBV11-3; d_call: -; j_call: TRBJ2-3; clone_size: -; cdr3_aa: CASSLGLGEDTQYF; cdr3_nt: TGTGCCAGCAGCTTAGGGCTTGGTGAAGATACGCAGTATTTT
v_call: TRBV27; d_call: -; j_call: TRBJ1-2; clone_size: -; cdr3_aa: CASSLSGGGYTF; cdr3_nt: TGTGCCAGCAGTTTATCGGGGGGCGGCTACACCTTC
v_call: TRBV11-2; d_call: -; j_call: TRBJ1-2; clone_size: -; cdr3_aa: CASSLVTNGYTF; cdr3_nt: TGTGCCAGCAGCTTAGTTACAAACGGCTACACCTTC
v_call: TRBV28; d_call: TRBD1; j_call: TRBJ1-6; clone_size: -; cdr3_aa: CASSLDRDSYNSPLHF; cdr3_nt: TGTGCCAGCAGCCTGGACAGGGATTCTTATAATTCACCCCTCCACTTT
v_call: TRBV5-4; d_call: -; j_call: TRBJ1-1; clone_size: -; cdr3_aa: CASSLGYQGKDTEAFF; cdr3_nt: TGTGCCAGCAGCTTGGGATATCAGGGAAAGGACACTGAAGCTTTCTTT
v_call: TRBV28; d_call: TRBD2; j_call: TRBJ2-3; clone_size: -; cdr3_aa: CASSLAGGQGGTDTQYF; cdr3_nt: TGTGCCAGCAGTTTGGCGGGGGGTCAAGGAGGCACAGATACGCAGTATTTT
v_call: TRBV7-9; d_call: TRBD2; j_call: TRBJ2-7; clone_size: -; cdr3_aa: CASSFFSGSGASEQYF; cdr3_nt: TGTGCCAGCAGCTTTTTCAGCGGGAGTGGGGCTAGCGAGCAGTACTTC
v_call: TRBV18; d_call: -; j_call: TRBJ1-1; clone_size: -; cdr3_aa: CASSPDQGYTEAFF; cdr3_nt: TGTGCCAGCTCACCCGACCAGGGGTACACTGAAGCTTTCTTT
v_call: TRBV30; d_call: TRBD2; j_call: TRBJ2-3; clone_size: -; cdr3_aa: CAWRPGTSGSRDTQYF; cdr3_nt: TGTGCCTGGAGACCGGGGACTAGCGGGAGCCGGGATACGCAGTATTTT
v_call: TRBV5-5; d_call: -; j_call: TRBJ2-5; clone_size: -; cdr3_aa: CASSPGGQETQYF; cdr3_nt: TGTGCCAGCAGCCCCGGGGGTCAAGAGACCCAGTACTTC
v_call: TRBV4-1; d_call: -; j_call: TRBJ2-5; clone_size: -; cdr3_aa: CASSQVRGETQYF; cdr3_nt: TGCGCCAGCAGCCAAGTACGTGGAGAGACCCAGTACTTC
v_call: TRBV5-4; d_call: -; j_call: TRBJ2-7; clone_size: -; cdr3_aa: CASSHDRSSYEQYF; cdr3_nt: TGTGCCAGCAGTCACGACAGGAGCTCCTACGAGCAGTACTTC
v_call: TRBV10-2; d_call: -; j_call: TRBJ2-5; clone_size: -; cdr3_aa: CASSESGQMKTQYF; cdr3_nt: TGCGCCAGCAGTGAGTCTGGCCAGATGAAGACCCAGTACTTC
v_call: TRBV5-4; d_call: -; j_call: TRBJ2-3; clone_size: -; cdr3_aa: CASTSGAGGITDTQYF; cdr3_nt: TGTGCCAGCACCTCAGGGGCAGGGGGGATTACAGATACGCAGTATTTT
v_call: TRBV30; d_call: TRBD1; j_call: TRBJ2-7; clone_size: -; cdr3_aa: CAWSVDRGEQYF; cdr3_nt: TGTGCCTGGAGTGTAGACAGGGGCGAGCAGTACTTC
v_call: TRBV7-3; d_call: -; j_call: TRBJ2-5; clone_size: -; cdr3_aa: CASSLLVGREETQYF; cdr3_nt: TGTGCCAGCAGCTTATTGGTGGGCCGGGAAGAGACCCAGTACTTC
v_call: TRBV7-9; d_call: -; j_call: TRBJ2-6; clone_size: -; cdr3_aa: CASSLGTGGTGANVLTF; cdr3_nt: TGTGCCAGCAGCTTGGGGACGGGCGGGACTGGGGCCAACGTCCTGACTTTC
v_call: TRBV6-1; d_call: -; j_call: TRBJ1-6; clone_size: -; cdr3_aa: CASRGITGGSPLHF; cdr3_nt: TGTGCCAGCAGGGGGATTACTGGGGGCTCACCCCTCCACTTT
v_call: TRBV18; d_call: -; j_call: TRBJ1-1; clone_size: once; cdr3_aa: CASSPPARVNTEAFF; cdr3_nt: TGTGCCAGCTCACCACCGGCAAGGGTGAACACTGAAGCTTTCTTT
v_call: TRBV20-1; d_call: -; j_call: TRBJ1-6; clone_size: once; cdr3_aa: CSARDRTTLHF; cdr3_nt: TGCAGTGCTAGGGATAGGACGACCCTCCACTTT
v_call: TRBV7-9; d_call: -; j_call: TRBJ2-7; clone_size: once; cdr3_aa: CASSWPDHEQYF; cdr3_nt: TGTGCCAGCAGCTGGCCCGACCACGAGCAGTACTTC
v_call: TRBV4-3; d_call: TRBD2; j_call: TRBJ2-3; clone_size: -; cdr3_aa: CASSQASGRIDDTQYF; cdr3_nt: TGCGCCAGCAGCCAAGCTAGCGGGAGGATTGACGATACGCAGTATTTT
v_call: TRBV18; d_call: TRBD1; j_call: TRBJ1-1; clone_size: -; cdr3_aa: CASSPLGQGATGNTEAFF; cdr3_nt: TGTGCCAGCTCACCACTGGGACAGGGGGCGACGGGGAACACTGAAGCTTTCTTT
v_call: TRBV28; d_call: TRBD2; j_call: TRBJ2-2; clone_size: -; cdr3_aa: CASTLLAGVAGELFF; cdr3_nt: TGTGCCAGCACCTTACTAGCGGGAGTGGCCGGGGAGCTGTTTTTT
v_call: TRBV7-3; d_call: -; j_call: TRBJ2-7; clone_size: -; cdr3_aa: CASSLGAESEQYF; cdr3_nt: TGTGCCAGCAGCCTGGGGGCCGAATCGGAGCAGTACTTC
v_call: TRBV5-8; d_call: -; j_call: TRBJ2-3; clone_size: -; cdr3_aa: CASPTTASSTDTQYF; cdr3_nt: TGTGCCAGCCCTACGACAGCTTCTAGCACAGATACGCAGTATTTT
v_call: TRBV28; d_call: TRBD2; j_call: TRBJ2-1; clone_size: -; cdr3_aa: CASSLAGGNNEQFF; cdr3_nt: TGTGCCAGCAGTTTAGCGGGGGGTAACAATGAGCAGTTCTTC
v_call: TRBV28; d_call: -; j_call: TRBJ2-3; clone_size: -; cdr3_aa: CASMEGFTDTQYF; cdr3_nt: TGTGCCAGCATGGAGGGGTTCACCGATACGCAGTATTTT
v_call: TRBV2; d_call: -; j_call: TRBJ1-1; clone_size: -; cdr3_aa: CASSPAIGGWGAFF; cdr3_nt: TGTGCCAGCAGCCCGGCTATTGGGGGCTGGGGAGCTTTCTTT
v_call: TRBV5-1; d_call: TRBD1; j_call: TRBJ2-5; clone_size: -; cdr3_aa: CASSLGTGGEETQYF; cdr3_nt: TGCGCCAGCAGCCTGGGGACAGGGGGCGAAGAGACCCAGTACTTC
v_call: TRBV30; d_call: -; j_call: TRBJ1-3; clone_size: -; cdr3_aa: CAALTVASSTIYF; cdr3_nt: TGTGCCGCTTTGACAGTGGCCTCAAGCACCATATATTTT
v_call: TRBV7-2; d_call: TRBD1; j_call: TRBJ2-2; clone_size: -; cdr3_aa: CASSSQQGTTNTGELFF; cdr3_nt: TGTGCCAGCAGCTCCCAACAGGGGACGACGAACACCGGGGAGCTGTTTTTT
v_call: TRBV5-5; d_call: -; j_call: TRBJ1-2; clone_size: -; cdr3_aa: CASSFTGLYGYTF; cdr3_nt: TGTGCCAGCAGCTTTACAGGGCTCTATGGCTACACCTTC
v_call: TRBV28; d_call: -; j_call: TRBJ1-5; clone_size: -; cdr3_aa: CASSLNFNQPQHF; cdr3_nt: TGTGCCAGCAGTCTGAATTTCAATCAGCCCCAGCATTTT
v_call: TRBV9; d_call: -; j_call: TRBJ1-2; clone_size: -; cdr3_aa: CASSVGVPTVADGYTF; cdr3_nt: TGTGCCAGCAGCGTAGGAGTGCCCACAGTTGCGGATGGCTACACCTTC